This T cell receptor beta chain stems from a study of T cell repertoires in cytomegalovirus infection. Looked up from germline, CDR1 is MDHEN and CDR2 is SYDVKM. The CDR3 sequence is 16 residues long. The V and J ends lost 6 bases and 1 base respectively, with 16 bases between them. MiXCR, applied by TCRdb to the reads, yields one record per CDR3 protein. The sample contains 900,000 to 950,000 distinct CDR3 sequences, about a third of which appear only once. The sample holds many counts of this clonotype. Its specificity is not known. This chain links TRBV28 with TRBJ2-1; D is uncertain. The source was cultured CD8+ T cells from PBMCs, collected from culture after CMV antigen stimulation. The sequence came from a human donor in good health (CMV status not recorded). Some clones in this sample may be carry-over from other donors' samples. CDR3 in amino acids: CASSSTGLGSYNEQFF. CDR3 bases: TGTGCCAGCAGCTCGACCGGGCTGGGGTCCTACAATGAGCAGTTCTTC.